These 17 T cell receptor beta chains originate from one sample sequenced in a study of neoadjuvant nivolumab and ipilimumab in lung cancer. Profiled with immunoSEQ multiplex PCR; TCRdb holds only in-frame clones, not every one. The sample consists of about 3,300 clones, about nine tenths of them appearing once. Here the sequenced sample was tumor tissue, taken after neoadjuvant nivolumab, alone or with ipilimumab, at or shortly before surgery. The receptors derive from an adult with non-small cell lung cancer.

This chain uses TRBV11-1 with TRBJ2-3; no firm D call. Germline V gene lookup returns CDR1 SGHAT and CDR2 FQDESV (reference sequence). Trimming took off 3 bases at V and 6 bases at J, with 4 bases between the two ends. The CDR3 covers 11 residues. The CDR3 DNA reads TGTGCCAGCAGCTTTATGGATACGCAGTATTTT. Protein: CASSFMDTQYF.

In DNA, the CDR3 is TGTGCCAGTAGTATGGGGCAGGGGGCGATCTACGAGCAGTACTTC. Residues: CASSMGQGAIYEQYF. V usage is TRBV19 and J usage is TRBJ2-7; 8 bases fit TRBD1. The V gene's germline CDR1 is LNHDA and CDR2 SQIVND (reference sequence). This CDR3 region has 15 residues. V shed 3 bases, J shed 3 bases, and the junction held 7 bases outside the gene matches.

The rearrangement links TRBV7-3 to TRBJ2-2; TRBD1 matches at 7 bases. The CDR3 is 16 amino acids. CDR1 SGHTA and CDR2 FQGTGA come from the germline V gene. J gave up 2 bases and V 6 bases, and 9 bases lay outside the gene matches. The CDR3 loop reads CASRLYEGANTGELFF. In DNA form, the CDR3 reads TGTGCCAGCAGGCTCTACGAGGGGGCTAACACCGGGGAGCTGTTTTTT.

This clone is categorized as large. The chain uses TRBV4-1 and TRBJ2-3; 7 bases map to TRBD1. This CDR3 has 14 residues. The germline V gene has CDR1 MGHRA and CDR2 YSYEKL. The V gene end was trimmed by 2 bases and the J gene end by 6 bases; junction bases not matched to a gene: 5. For the CDR3, the DNA is TGCGCCAGCAGCCAAAGCCAGGACAGGGATACGCAGTATTTT. Protein sequence: CASSQSQDRDTQYF.

This chain connects TRBV6-1 to TRBJ1-2; D uncertain. CDR1 is MNHNS, CDR2 SASEGT, per germline. CDR3 length equals 10 residues. V shed 4 bases and J shed 8 bases, with 5 bases lying between them. This chain's CDR3 is CASSVFGYTF. CDR3 coding DNA: TGTGCCAGCAGTGTGTTCGGCTACACCTTC.

The rearrangement joins TRBV27 to TRBJ1-1; tentative D call: TRBD1 (6 bases). From germline, CDR1 is MNHEY and CDR2 SMNVEV (reference sequence). The CDR3 is 13 residues long. With 7 bases removed from V and 4 bases from J, the gap between germline ends came to 13 bases. CDR3 coding DNA: TGTGCCAGCAAACAAGTAGGGGGCACTGAAGCTTTCTTT. Protein: CASKQVGGTEAFF.

DNA of the CDR3: TGTGCCAGCAGCTTATCCGTCCCTGACTACGAGCAGTACTTC. Translating it yields CASSLSVPDYEQYF. The chain joins TRBV7-2 to TRBJ2-7; no definite D call. CDR3 size: 14 residues. The V and J ends lost 2 bases and 3 bases respectively, with 11 bases between them. The germline V gene encodes CDR1 SGHTA and CDR2 FQGNSA.

This clone appeared a few times. This rearrangement joins TRBV19 to TRBJ2-1, with 10 bases that match TRBD2. Trimming at V came to 3 bases and at J to 7 bases, leaving 6 bases not matched to a gene. The CDR3 spans 15 residues. Germline CDR1 and CDR2: LNHDA and SQIVND (reference sequence). CDR3 in amino acids: CASSIERGGRNEQFF. CDR3 sequence (DNA): TGTGCCAGTAGTATTGAGCGGGGGGGCAGAAATGAGCAGTTCTTC.

The CDR3 loop reads CSVGGGPNYGYTF. The CDR3 nucleotides read TGCAGCGTTGGCGGGGGTCCTAACTATGGCTACACCTTC. V usage is TRBV29-1 and J usage is TRBJ1-2; the D gene is possibly TRBD1 (5 bases). CDR1 is SQVTM, CDR2 ANQGSEA, per germline. The CDR3 is 13 amino acids. The V end was cut by 4 bases, the J end by 0 bases, with 9 bases between.

This clone has just one count. The CDR3 is CASTEGIGTQYF. The CDR3 coding sequence is TGTGCCAGCACGGAGGGGATCGGGACCCAGTACTTC. The chain uses TRBV6-5 and TRBJ2-5; D might be TRBD2 (6 bases). Trimming shortened V by 7 bases and J by 7 bases, and 13 bases separated the two germline ends. Germline CDR1 and CDR2: MNHEY and SVGAGI. The CDR3 totals 12 residues.

The chain employs TRBV6-1 and TRBJ1-1; no clear D gene. In germline, CDR1 is MNHNS, CDR2 SASEGT. The CDR3 has 14 amino acids. Trimming stripped 2 bases from V and 1 base from J, with 8 bases between. The CDR3 is CASSERYRNTEAFF. The CDR3 DNA follows: TGTGCCAGCAGTGAAAGGTACAGGAACACTGAAGCTTTCTTT.

The J gene is TRBJ1-6, the V gene TRBV6-5, with D possibly TRBD1 on 6 matching bases. The CDR3 is 15 residues long. Germline assignment: CDR1 MNHEY and CDR2 SVGAGI. V was clipped by 5 bases and J by 4 bases, with 12 bases between them. Here the CDR3 reads CASSLTGIYNSPLHF. The CDR3 nucleotides read TGTGCCAGCAGTCTCACAGGGATATATAATTCACCCCTCCACTTT.

This chain links TRBV6-1 with TRBJ1-2; no clear D gene. V lost 8 bases, J lost 4 bases, and 14 bases lay in between. In germline, CDR1 is MNHNS, CDR2 SASEGT. The CDR3 loop spans 13 amino acids. CDR3 region: CASLDLRGYGYTF. The CDR3 DNA follows: TGTGCCAGCCTCGACCTTCGGGGCTATGGCTACACCTTC.

The CDR3 region has the DNA TGTGCCTGGAGAGGTGGGGCAGGGTACGAGCAGTACTTC. This codes for CAWRGGAGYEQYF. This rearrangement joins TRBV30 to TRBJ2-7; maybe TRBD1 (5 bases). Germline assignment: CDR1 GTSNPN and CDR2 SVGIG (reference sequence). The V end lost 3 bases, the J end lost 4 bases, and 13 bases lay between the germline ends. The CDR3 is made up of 13 amino acids.

The gene calls are TRBV10-2 and TRBJ1-5; D gene unclear. This CDR3 is built from 16 residues. V was cut by 2 bases and J by 3 bases, with 14 bases left in between. The germline gives CDR1 WSHSY, CDR2 SAAADI. The CDR3 is CASSEATLTPNQPQHF. CDR3 sequence (DNA): TGCGCCAGCAGTGAGGCTACTTTGACCCCCAATCAGCCCCAGCATTTT.

The chain is built from TRBV2 and TRBJ2-7; D may be TRBD1 (7 bases). V dropped 4 bases and J dropped 3 bases, with 10 bases sitting between them. Germline assignment: CDR1 SNHLY and CDR2 FYNNEI. The CDR3 sequence is 13 residues long. CDR3 amino acids: CASSVQGGYEQYF. CDR3 sequence (DNA): TGTGCCAGCAGTGTCCAGGGGGGCTACGAGCAGTACTTC.

In regard to this clone: This specimen includes other DNA sequences encoding the same CDR3. The chain is built from TRBV5-4 and TRBJ1-6, with 10 bases fitting TRBD1. CDR1 SGHNT and CDR2 YYREEE come from the germline V gene (reference sequence). This CDR3 spans 15 amino acids. The V and J ends lost 4 bases and 9 bases, in that order; junction bases with no gene match: 7. DNA of the CDR3: TGTGCCAGCAGCCTGCCGGGACAGGGGCTTTCACCCCTCCACTTT. As protein: CASSLPGQGLSPLHF.